This T cell receptor beta chain derives from a study of shared clonotypes between healthy human individuals. Turning to the study itself: Per donor, three plates held CD4 naive cells, three held CD4 memory, two held CD8 naive and one held CD8 memory.

Between the trimmed V and J ends, which lost 0 bases and 5 bases, there was a span of 13 bases. Germline V gene lookup returns CDR1 SGHAT and CDR2 FQNNGV. The CDR3 is made up of 15 amino acids. The study drew all its donors from Caucasian adults living in Nashville, Tennessee. For every subset, genomic DNA was evenly distributed across several immunoSEQ plates. Clones were sequenced by immunoSEQ multiplex PCR, and TCRdb holds only the in-frame ones, with some missing. This sample has more than 900,000 clones, with around 78% found just once. Broader study findings: Non-shared clonotypes showed lower generation probabilities than clonotypes common to all four donors.

As to this clone: The target antigen is unknown.

Sequenced input: memory CD4+ T cells from PBMCs. Subset given: CD45RA-negative fraction. This TCR derives from a man younger than 35 in good health. Some clones in this sample may be carry-over from other donors' samples. The chain joins TRBV11-2 to TRBJ1-2; tentative D call: TRBD1 (6 bases). The CDR3 DNA sequence: TGTGCCAGCAGCTTAGATCCTGACAGGAGTTATGGCTACACCTTC. This encodes CASSLDPDRSYGYTF.